The 10 T cell receptor beta chains reported below all come from one sample, sequenced in a study of T cell changes during pregnancy in multiple sclerosis. The protocol was immunoSEQ multiplex PCR, while the TCRdb copy is restricted to in-frame clones and leaves out a portion. The table records over 45,000 clones, just over 90% of them present only once. The sequences come from peripheral blood, collected in the first trimester of pregnancy. The receptors stem from a female donor in good health, enrolled as a control in a pregnancy study.

The J gene is TRBJ2-3, the V gene TRBV21-1; the D call TRBD2 from the table was never checked on the DNA. TRBV21-1 is deemed a pseudogene. This CDR3 region has 17 residues. The CDR3, as DNA: TGTGCCAGCAGCAAAGGGCGACTGTTGGTAGCGGGAGATACGCAGTATTTT. Protein product: CASSKGRLLVAGDTQYF.

The chain employs TRBV6-1 and TRBJ2-7; D might be TRBD1 (6 bases). Trimming removed 4 bases from V and 1 base from J, with 17 bases in between. The CDR3 is 16 amino acids. From germline, CDR1 is MNHNS and CDR2 SASEGT. In nucleotides, the CDR3 is TGTGCCAGCAGTGCAAGCCAGGGGAGCCCTTCCTACGAGCAGTACTTC. Its protein is CASSASQGSPSYEQYF.

The rearrangement links TRBV18 to TRBJ2-4; TRBD2 agrees at 8 bases. The V segment lost 1 base and the J segment 12 bases; nucleotides outside the gene matches: 11. CDR3 length: 15 residues. Germline V lookup: CDR1 KGHSH, CDR2 LQKENI. CDR3 nucleotide sequence: TGTGCCAGCTCACCACGGGAAAGGTTCCGGGAGGGTCAGTACTTC. Protein: CASSPRERFREGQYF.

A single count supports this clone. The genes are TRBV30 and TRBJ1-4; perhaps TRBD1 as D (5 bases). Germline CDR1 GTSNPN, CDR2 SVGIG (reference sequence). There are 13 residues in the CDR3. The V gene lost 4 bases and the J gene lost 7 bases, with 13 bases spanning the gap. CDR3 region: CAWMGSRGEKLFF. The CDR3 nucleotides are TGTGCCTGGATGGGTTCAAGGGGTGAAAAACTGTTTTTT.

The chain joins TRBV7-2 to TRBJ2-3; TRBD2 is a possible D gene (6 bases). There are 16 residues in the CDR3. The germline CDR1 and CDR2 sequences are SGHTA and FQGNSA. V was trimmed by 5 bases and J by 2 bases, leaving 17 bases between them. The CDR3 protein is CASSPRVAAFTDTQYF. DNA of the CDR3: TGTGCCAGCAGCCCTCGGGTAGCGGCCTTCACAGATACGCAGTATTTT.

The chain has TRBV10-3 and TRBJ2-7; a possible D gene is TRBD2 (6 bases). The CDR3 runs to 14 residues. V was clipped by 2 bases and J by 6 bases, with 14 bases between them. Germline V lookup: CDR1 ENHRY, CDR2 SYGVKD. The CDR3 coding sequence is TGTGCCATCAGTGAGGGAGGGCTTGGGAGCGAGCAGTACTTC. This encodes CAISEGGLGSEQYF.

The chain has TRBV30 and TRBJ1-5; D unresolved. V was trimmed by 2 bases and J by 6 bases, leaving 11 bases between them. The CDR3 consists of 13 residues. Germline V lookup: CDR1 GTSNPN, CDR2 SVGIG (reference sequence). This CDR3 reads CAWSSQNGQPQHF. CDR3 in DNA: TGTGCCTGGAGTAGCCAAAATGGTCAGCCCCAGCATTTT.

V gene TRBV4-2 combines with J gene TRBJ2-1; TRBD2 is a possible D gene (5 bases). The CDR3 sequence is 12 residues long. Per the germline V gene, CDR1 is LGHNA and CDR2 is YNFKEQ. Trimming stripped 1 base from V and 11 bases from J, with 9 bases between. CDR3 in amino acids: CASSQVLDKQFF. Written as DNA, the CDR3 is TGTGCCAGCAGCCAAGTACTAGATAAGCAGTTCTTC.

The chain combines TRBV6-5 with TRBJ2-5; D perhaps matches TRBD1 (5 bases). The V gene's germline CDR1 is MNHEY and CDR2 SVGAGI. The CDR3 totals 14 residues. Deletions cut 6 bases from V and 1 base from J, with 12 bases between. The CDR3 DNA sequence: TGTGCCAGCAGACCCCGACAGATCCAAGAGACCCAGTACTTC. Translation: CASRPRQIQETQYF.

The J gene is TRBJ2-7, the V gene TRBV6-1, with 10 positions matching TRBD2. In germline, CDR1 is MNHNS, CDR2 SASEGT. The junction had 3 bases not matched to a gene; V was cut back by 1 base and J by 3 bases. CDR3 length equals 15 residues. CDR3 nucleotide sequence: TGTGCCAGCAGTGAAGGGCTAGCGGGAGTCTACGAGCAGTACTTC. It translates to CASSEGLAGVYEQYF.